The 19 T cell receptor beta chains below were found in one sample sequenced in a study of OX40 agonist ivuxolimab in advanced cancers. Libraries were prepared by immunoSEQ multiplex PCR; TCRdb keeps only in-frame clonotypes and omits some of them. This table has thousands of clones, 69% appearing once. The material was CD4+ or CD8+ T cells sorted from blood, obtained in a trial of the OX40 agonist ivuxolimab. The origin of the receptors is an adult with an advanced solid tumor such as melanoma, head and neck, liver or kidney cancer.

The chain couples TRBV5-1 to TRBJ2-7, with TRBD1 matching 8 bases. After removal of 4 bases from V and 3 bases from J, the junction contained 6 bases not matched to a gene. CDR1 SGHRS and CDR2 YFSETQ come from the germline V gene. This CDR3 spans 14 amino acids. The CDR3 DNA is TGCGCCAGCAGCCCCGGGACAGGCTTCTACGAGCAGTACTTC. Translating it yields CASSPGTGFYEQYF.

The chain combines TRBV7-9 with TRBJ2-5, with D possibly being TRBD1 or TRBD2 (7 bases each). CDR1 and CDR2 (germline): SEHNR, FQNEAQ (reference sequence). The CDR3 is made up of 15 amino acids. With 5 bases removed from V and 5 bases from J, the gap between germline ends came to 18 bases. Here the CDR3 DNA reads TGTGCCAGCAGCCAAGGCGAGGGAGGGGGCGAGACCCAGTACTTC. Protein: CASSQGEGGGETQYF. Together with reference TRBV7-9 and TRBJ2-5, the CDR3 gives the full variable domain: DTGVSQNPRHKITKRGQNVTFRCDPISEHNRLYWYRQTLGQGPEFLTYFQNEAQLEKSRLLSDRFSAERPKGSFSTLEIQRTEQGDSAMYLCASSQGEGGGETQYFGPGTRLLVL.

This clone turned up a few times. V and J are TRBV7-3 and TRBJ2-7; a weak D match, TRBD2 (5 bases). This CDR3 has 12 residues. The V and J ends lost 4 bases and 7 bases respectively, with 11 bases between them. Per the germline V gene, CDR1 is SGHTA and CDR2 is FQGTGA. CDR3 nucleotide sequence: TGTGCCAGCAGCTCTCCCCCGGGGGAGCAGTACTTC. This codes for CASSSPPGEQYF.

This clone was seen a few times. This sequence joins TRBV9 and TRBJ1-4, with 7 bases aligning to TRBD1. J gave up 8 bases and V 3 bases, and 10 bases lay outside the gene matches. The germline V gene has CDR1 SGDLS and CDR2 YYNGEE. The CDR3 contains 15 residues. The CDR3 here is CASSATTGLYEKLFF. CDR3 DNA: TGTGCCAGCAGCGCAACGACAGGGTTATACGAAAAACTGTTTTTT.

CDR3 protein: CASSATPGTENSPLHF. CDR3 bases: TGTGCCAGCAGCGCTACTCCCGGGACCGAGAATTCACCCCTCCACTTT. This chain connects TRBV9 to TRBJ1-6; D may be TRBD1 (5 bases). Germline CDR1 and CDR2: SGDLS and YYNGEE. V shed 3 bases and J shed 7 bases, with 17 bases lying between them. CDR3 size: 16 residues.

This clone was seen a few times. The CDR3 here is CASSEKTASSEQYF. CDR3 nucleotides: TGTGCCAGCAGTGAAAAGACAGCGAGCAGTGAGCAGTACTTC. The J gene is TRBJ2-7, the V gene TRBV6-5; TRBD1 is a possible D gene (5 bases). This CDR3 has 14 amino acids. Trimming pared 5 bases from V and 7 bases from J, leaving 18 bases between. The germline gives CDR1 MNHEY, CDR2 SVGAGI.

This clone showed up just once. This sequence joins TRBV6-1 and TRBJ1-2, with D perhaps matching TRBD1 (5 bases). The CDR3 length is 16 residues. Germline values: CDR1 MNHNS, CDR2 SASEGT. V lost 3 bases and J lost 4, with 18 bases in between. The CDR3 protein is CASSEYRPSEPYGYTF. CDR3 in DNA: TGTGCCAGCAGTGAGTACAGGCCCTCTGAGCCCTATGGCTACACCTTC.

Comments on this clone: At one of its ends the junction is not consistent with the germline gene, which may arise from a read error. V and J are TRBV7-7 and TRBJ2-7; 7 bases fit TRBD1. Germline CDR1 reads SSHAT; CDR2 reads FNYEAQ (reference sequence). The CDR3 spans 14 residues. CDR3 region: CASSLGGGSYEQYF. DNA of the CDR3: TGTGCTAGCAGCTTAGGGGGCGGCAGCTACGAGCAGTACTTC.

This chain uses TRBV5-1 with TRBJ2-7; D gene ambiguous. The CDR3 totals 12 residues. V was trimmed by 3 bases and J by 3 bases, leaving 7 bases between them. CDR1 and CDR2 (germline): SGHRS, YFSETQ. The CDR3 loop is CASSYGGYEQYF. CDR3 bases: TGCGCCAGCAGCTATGGTGGCTACGAGCAGTACTTC.

The V and J genes are TRBV6-5 and TRBJ2-5; TRBD2 aligns across 9 bases. This CDR3 comprises 11 residues. The germline V gene has CDR1 MNHEY and CDR2 SVGAGI. This CDR3 is CATLAGETQYF. In DNA form, the CDR3 reads TGTGCAACCCTAGCGGGGGAGACCCAGTACTTC.

The CDR3 DNA reads as TGTGCCAGCAGTTCAGGGGATGAGACCCAGTACTTC. Protein product: CASSSGDETQYF. The chain links TRBV7-3 to TRBJ2-5; D may be TRBD1 (6 bases). Germline CDR1 and CDR2: SGHTA and FQGTGA. The V end lost 6 bases, the J end lost 5 bases, and 10 bases lay between the germline ends. CDR3 size: 12 residues.

In its sample, this clone is large. This sequence joins TRBV6-4 and TRBJ2-2; D is ambiguous. Germline V lookup: CDR1 MRHNA, CDR2 SNTAGT. The CDR3 length is 13 residues. V gave up 2 bases and J gave up 5 bases, with 6 bases separating them. In nucleotides, the CDR3 is TGTGCCAGCAGTGACGTGGGGACCGGGGAGCTGTTTTTT. Encoded protein: CASSDVGTGELFF.

This chain joins TRBV7-6 and TRBJ2-7; 10 bases line up with TRBD1. The CDR3 consists of 16 residues. The V gene end was trimmed by 1 base and the J gene end by 5 bases; junction bases not matched to a gene: 8. CDR1 is SGHVS, CDR2 FNYEAQ, per germline. CDR3 sequence: CASSLDGTGEGDEQYF. The CDR3 DNA is TGTGCCAGCAGCTTAGACGGGACAGGGGAGGGCGACGAGCAGTACTTC.

The J gene is TRBJ2-1, the V gene TRBV27, with 8 bases fitting TRBD2. The CDR3 extends over 13 amino acids. After removal of 6 bases from V and 10 bases from J, the junction contained 8 bases not matched to a gene. Per the germline V gene, CDR1 is MNHEY and CDR2 is SMNVEV (reference sequence). The CDR3 loop is CASSEAGVTEQFF. The CDR3 region has the DNA TGTGCCAGCAGCGAAGCGGGAGTTACCGAGCAGTTCTTC.

The rearrangement joins TRBV7-8 to TRBJ2-7; D call uncertain. V dropped 4 bases and J dropped 2 bases, with 9 bases sitting between them. The CDR3 length is 13 residues. Germline V lookup: CDR1 SGHVS, CDR2 FQNEAQ. CDR3 nucleotide sequence: TGTGCCAGCAGCTGGGTAGGGACCTACGAGCAGTACTTC. It yields the protein CASSWVGTYEQYF.

The chain employs TRBV28 and TRBJ2-1; TRBD2 is a possible D gene (5 bases). V lost 6 bases and J lost 4, with 7 bases in between. CDR3 length: 12 amino acids. Germline CDR1 reads MDHEN; CDR2 reads SYDVKM. The CDR3: CASSRTYNEQFF. The CDR3 nucleotides read TGTGCCAGCAGCCGGACTTACAATGAGCAGTTCTTC.

The count of this clone is one. The chain uses TRBV11-1 and TRBJ2-2; 10 bases fit TRBD1. Trimming at V came to 5 bases and at J to 3 bases, leaving 9 bases not matched to a gene. Germline V gene lookup returns CDR1 SGHAT and CDR2 FQDESV (reference sequence). The CDR3 runs 17 residues. The CDR3 DNA reads TGTGCCAGCAGCGGCACCTCCGGGACAGGGGACACCGGGGAGCTGTTTTTT. It is translated as CASSGTSGTGDTGELFF.

The chain joins TRBV25-1 to TRBJ2-2; 13 bases line up with TRBD2. The CDR3 extends over 16 amino acids. In germline, CDR1 is MGHDK, CDR2 SYGVNS. The ends lost 5 bases at V and 4 bases at J; junction bases unmatched: 4. CDR3 nucleotide sequence: TGTGCCAGCAGTTTACTAGCGGGAGGGCCCACCGGGGAGCTGTTTTTT. The encoded protein is CASSLLAGGPTGELFF.

This CDR3 reads CASSLVGVSYGYTF. Here the CDR3 DNA reads TGTGCCAGCAGCTTGGTGGGGGTTTCCTACGGCTACACCTTC. V and J are TRBV5-8 and TRBJ1-2; D is possibly TRBD1 (5 bases). The V gene's germline CDR1 is SGHTS and CDR2 YDEGEE. This CDR3 is built from 14 residues. V lost 0 bases, J lost 8 bases, and 14 bases lay in between. Together with reference TRBV5-8 and TRBJ1-2, the CDR3 gives the full variable domain: EAGVTQSPTHLIKTRGQQATLRCSPISGHTSVYWYQQALGLGLQFLLWYDEGEERNRGNFPPRFSGRQFPNYSSELNVNALELEDSALYLCASSLVGVSYGYTFGSGTRLTVV.